This T cell receptor (beta chain) was identified in a study of T cells after yellow fever vaccination. Study-level points and caveats: Overlap between CD4 and CD8 compartments was detected for a small share of clonotypes.

From germline, CDR1 is SQVTM and CDR2 ANQGSEA. V lost 6 bases, J lost 9 bases, and 4 bases stayed unmatched. The CDR3 runs 11 residues. One entry per CDR3 protein results from TCRdb running MiXCR on the 5' RACE reads. The table records 300,000 to 450,000 distinct CDR3 sequences, 6.2% of them present only once. This clonotype has just a few counts. The antigen is unknown. This specimen consisted of PBMCs, obtained 5 days after the yellow fever booster vaccination. The clonotype comes from a man aged 25-45 years who received the YFV17D yellow fever vaccine. This rearrangement joins TRBV29-1 to TRBJ2-1, with 8 bases that match TRBD1. The CDR3 sequence: CSVDRGAEQFF. DNA of the CDR3: TGCAGCGTCGACAGGGGCGCTGAGCAGTTCTTC.